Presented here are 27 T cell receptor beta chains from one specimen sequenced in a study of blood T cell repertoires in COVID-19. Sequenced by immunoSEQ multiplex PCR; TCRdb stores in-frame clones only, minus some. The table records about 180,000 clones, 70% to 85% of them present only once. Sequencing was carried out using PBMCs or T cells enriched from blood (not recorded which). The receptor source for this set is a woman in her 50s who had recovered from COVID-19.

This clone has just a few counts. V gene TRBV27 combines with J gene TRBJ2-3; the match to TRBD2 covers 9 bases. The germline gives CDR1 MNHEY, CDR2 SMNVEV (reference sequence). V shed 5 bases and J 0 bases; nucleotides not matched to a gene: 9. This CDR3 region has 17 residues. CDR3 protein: CASSLEAGGPSTDTQYF. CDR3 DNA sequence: TGTGCCAGCAGTCTCGAGGCGGGAGGGCCAAGCACAGATACGCAGTATTTT.

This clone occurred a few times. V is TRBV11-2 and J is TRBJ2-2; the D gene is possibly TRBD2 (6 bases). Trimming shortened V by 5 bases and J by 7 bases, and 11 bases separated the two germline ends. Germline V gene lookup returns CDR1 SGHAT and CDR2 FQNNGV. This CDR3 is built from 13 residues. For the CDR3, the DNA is TGTGCCAGCAGCCGGGAGTATGACGGGGAGCTGTTTTTT. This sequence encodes CASSREYDGELFF. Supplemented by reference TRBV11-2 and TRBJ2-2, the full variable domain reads EAGVAQSPRYKIIEKRQSVAFWCNPISGHATLYWYQQILGQGPKLLIQFQNNGVVDDSQLPKDRFSAERLKGVDSTLKIQPAKLEDSAVYLCASSREYDGELFFGEGSRLTVL.

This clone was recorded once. The chain's CDR3 is CASSESRRVAGGTRELFF. CDR3 nucleotides: TGCGCCAGCAGTGAGTCGAGACGGGTAGCGGGAGGGACCAGGGAGCTGTTTTTT. The rearrangement joins TRBV10-2 to TRBJ2-2, with 11 bases lining up with TRBD2. The CDR3 totals 18 residues. Looked up from germline, CDR1 is WSHSY and CDR2 is SAAADI. Trimming cost V 0 bases and J 9 bases; bases outside gene matches: 12.

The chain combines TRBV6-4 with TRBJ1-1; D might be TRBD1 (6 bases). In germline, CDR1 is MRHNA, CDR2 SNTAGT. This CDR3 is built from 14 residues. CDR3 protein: CAITRTALNTEAFF. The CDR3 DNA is TGTGCGATCACCCGGACAGCTCTGAACACTGAAGCTTTCTTT.

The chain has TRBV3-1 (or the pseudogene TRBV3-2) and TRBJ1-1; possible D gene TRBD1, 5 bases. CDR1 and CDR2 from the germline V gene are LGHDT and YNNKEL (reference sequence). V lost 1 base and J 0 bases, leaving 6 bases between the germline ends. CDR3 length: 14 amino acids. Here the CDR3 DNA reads TGTGCCAGCAGCCAAGGACAGTTGAACACTGAAGCTTTCTTT. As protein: CASSQGQLNTEAFF.

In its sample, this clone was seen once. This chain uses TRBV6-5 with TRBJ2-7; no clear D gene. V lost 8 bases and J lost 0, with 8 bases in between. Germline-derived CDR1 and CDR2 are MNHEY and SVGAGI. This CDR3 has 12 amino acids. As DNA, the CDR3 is TGTGCCAGCGAAGAGAACTCCTACGAGCAGTACTTC. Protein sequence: CASEENSYEQYF.

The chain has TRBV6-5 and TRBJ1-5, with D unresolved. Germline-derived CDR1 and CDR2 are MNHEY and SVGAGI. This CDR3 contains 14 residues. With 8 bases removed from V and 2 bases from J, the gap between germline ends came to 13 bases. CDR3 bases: TGTGCCAGCCTCCCCAGCGGTGGCAATCAGCCCCAGCATTTT. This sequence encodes CASLPSGGNQPQHF.

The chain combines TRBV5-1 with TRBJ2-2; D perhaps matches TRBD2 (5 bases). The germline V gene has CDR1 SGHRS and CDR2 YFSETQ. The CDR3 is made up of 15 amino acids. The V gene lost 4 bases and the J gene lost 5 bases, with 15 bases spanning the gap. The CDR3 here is CASSAGRTGTGELFF. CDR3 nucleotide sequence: TGCGCCAGCAGCGCGGGTCGAACGGGGACCGGGGAGCTGTTTTTT.

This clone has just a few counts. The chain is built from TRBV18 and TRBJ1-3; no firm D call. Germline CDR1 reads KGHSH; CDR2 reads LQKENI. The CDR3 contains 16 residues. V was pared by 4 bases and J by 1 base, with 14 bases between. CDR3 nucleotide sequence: TGTGCCAGCTCACGCGACAACCCAGCATCTGGAAACACCATATATTTT. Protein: CASSRDNPASGNTIYF.

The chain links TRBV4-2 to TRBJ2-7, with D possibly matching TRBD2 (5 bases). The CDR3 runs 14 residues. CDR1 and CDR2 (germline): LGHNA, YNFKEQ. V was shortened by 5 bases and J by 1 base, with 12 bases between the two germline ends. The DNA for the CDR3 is TGTGCCAGCAGCGGATTACGCGGGTCCTACGAGCAGTACTTC. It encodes CASSGLRGSYEQYF.

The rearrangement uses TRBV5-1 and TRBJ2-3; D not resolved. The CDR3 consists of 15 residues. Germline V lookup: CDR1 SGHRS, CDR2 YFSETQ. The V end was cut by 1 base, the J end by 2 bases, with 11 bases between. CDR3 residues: CASSLNSRNTDTQYF. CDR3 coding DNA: TGCGCCAGCAGCTTGAATTCCAGGAACACAGATACGCAGTATTTT.

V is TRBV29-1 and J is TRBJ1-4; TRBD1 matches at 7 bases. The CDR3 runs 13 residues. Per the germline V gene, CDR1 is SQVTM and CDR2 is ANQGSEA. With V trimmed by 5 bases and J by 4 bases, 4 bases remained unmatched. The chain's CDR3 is CSVRDSLNEKLFF. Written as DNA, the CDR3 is TGCAGCGTTCGGGACAGCCTTAATGAAAAACTGTTTTTT.

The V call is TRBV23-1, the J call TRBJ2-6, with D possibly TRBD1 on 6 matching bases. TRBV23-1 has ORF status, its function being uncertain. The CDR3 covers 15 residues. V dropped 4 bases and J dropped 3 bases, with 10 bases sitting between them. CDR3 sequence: CASSPQGLGANVLTF. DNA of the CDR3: TGCGCCAGCAGTCCTCAGGGGCTTGGGGCCAACGTCCTGACTTTC.

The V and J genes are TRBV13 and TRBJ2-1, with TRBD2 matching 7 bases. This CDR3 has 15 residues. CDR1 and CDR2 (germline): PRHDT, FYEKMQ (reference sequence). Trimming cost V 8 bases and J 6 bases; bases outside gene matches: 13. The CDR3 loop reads CASCSSSGTINEQFF. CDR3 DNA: TGTGCCAGCTGTTCATCCAGCGGGACCATCAATGAGCAGTTCTTC.

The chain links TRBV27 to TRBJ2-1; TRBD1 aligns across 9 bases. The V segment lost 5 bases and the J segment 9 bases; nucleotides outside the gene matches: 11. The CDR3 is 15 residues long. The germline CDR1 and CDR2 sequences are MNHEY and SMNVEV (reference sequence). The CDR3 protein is CASSATGGLNGEQFF. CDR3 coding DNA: TGTGCCAGCAGTGCCACAGGGGGCTTGAACGGTGAGCAGTTCTTC.

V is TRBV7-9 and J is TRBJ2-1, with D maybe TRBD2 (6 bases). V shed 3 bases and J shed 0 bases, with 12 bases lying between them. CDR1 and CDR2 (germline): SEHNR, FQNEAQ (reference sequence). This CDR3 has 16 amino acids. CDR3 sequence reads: CASSFGAGSSYNEQFF. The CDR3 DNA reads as TGTGCCAGCAGCTTCGGGGCGGGAAGCTCCTACAATGAGCAGTTCTTC.

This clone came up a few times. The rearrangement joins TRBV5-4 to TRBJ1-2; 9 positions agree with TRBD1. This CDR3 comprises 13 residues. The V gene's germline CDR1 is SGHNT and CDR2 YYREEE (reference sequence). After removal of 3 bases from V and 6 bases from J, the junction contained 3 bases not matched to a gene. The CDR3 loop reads CASSSGQGDGYTF. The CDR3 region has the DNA TGTGCCAGCAGCTCGGGACAGGGCGATGGCTACACCTTC.

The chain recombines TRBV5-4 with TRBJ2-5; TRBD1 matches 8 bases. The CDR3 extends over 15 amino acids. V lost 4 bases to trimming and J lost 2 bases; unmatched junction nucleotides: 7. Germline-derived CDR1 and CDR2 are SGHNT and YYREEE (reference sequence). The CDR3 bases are TGTGCCAGCAGCAAAAGACAGGGGCCTCAAGAGACCCAGTACTTC. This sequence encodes CASSKRQGPQETQYF.

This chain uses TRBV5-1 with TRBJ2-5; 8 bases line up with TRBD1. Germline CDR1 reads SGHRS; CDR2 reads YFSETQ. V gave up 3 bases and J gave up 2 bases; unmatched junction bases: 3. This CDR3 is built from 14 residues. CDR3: CASSSTGGQETQYF. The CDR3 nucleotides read TGCGCCAGCAGCTCTACAGGGGGGCAAGAGACCCAGTACTTC.

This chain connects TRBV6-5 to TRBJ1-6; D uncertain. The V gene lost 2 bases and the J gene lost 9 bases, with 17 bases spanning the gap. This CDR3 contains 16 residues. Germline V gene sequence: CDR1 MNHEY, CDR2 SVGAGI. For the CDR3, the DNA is TGTGCCAGCAGTTACGGGCAAGCAGCTCTTGGTTCACCCCTCCACTTT. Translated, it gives CASSYGQAALGSPLHF.

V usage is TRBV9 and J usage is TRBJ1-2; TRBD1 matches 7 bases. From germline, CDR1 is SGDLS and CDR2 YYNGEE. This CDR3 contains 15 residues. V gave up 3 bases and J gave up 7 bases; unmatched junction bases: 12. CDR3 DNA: TGTGCCAGCAGCGCCCCAGGGGGACCCGGGGGTGGCTACACCTTC. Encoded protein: CASSAPGGPGGGYTF.

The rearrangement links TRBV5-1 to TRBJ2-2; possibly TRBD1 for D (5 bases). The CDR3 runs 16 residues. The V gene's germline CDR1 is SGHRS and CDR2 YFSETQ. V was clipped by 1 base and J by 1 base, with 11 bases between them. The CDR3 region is CASSLTRQMNTGELFF. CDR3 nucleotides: TGCGCCAGCAGCTTGACCCGACAGATGAACACCGGGGAGCTGTTTTTT.

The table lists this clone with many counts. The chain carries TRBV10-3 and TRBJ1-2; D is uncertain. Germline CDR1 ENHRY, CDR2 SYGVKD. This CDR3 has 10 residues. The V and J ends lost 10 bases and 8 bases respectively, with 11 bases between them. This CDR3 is CATGVGGYTF. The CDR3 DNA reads TGTGCCACCGGGGTTGGAGGCTACACCTTC.

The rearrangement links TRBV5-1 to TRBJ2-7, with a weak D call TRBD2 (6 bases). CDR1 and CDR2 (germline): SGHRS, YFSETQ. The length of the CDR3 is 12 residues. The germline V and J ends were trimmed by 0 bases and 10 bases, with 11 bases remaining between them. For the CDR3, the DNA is TGCGCCAGCAGCTTGGCCGGGACTGACCAGTACTTC. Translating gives CASSLAGTDQYF. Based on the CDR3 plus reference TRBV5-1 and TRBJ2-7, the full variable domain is KAGVTQTPRYLIKTRGQQVTLSCSPISGHRSVSWYQQTPGQGLQFLFEYFSETQRNKGNFPGRFSGRQFSNSRSEMNVSTLELGDSALYLCASSLAGTDQYFGPGTRLTVT.

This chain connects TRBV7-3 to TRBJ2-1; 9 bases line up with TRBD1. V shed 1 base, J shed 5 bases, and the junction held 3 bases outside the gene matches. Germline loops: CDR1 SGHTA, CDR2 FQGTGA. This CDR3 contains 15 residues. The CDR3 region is CASSLSGTGNNEQFF. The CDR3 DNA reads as TGTGCCAGCAGCTTAAGCGGGACAGGGAACAATGAGCAGTTCTTC.

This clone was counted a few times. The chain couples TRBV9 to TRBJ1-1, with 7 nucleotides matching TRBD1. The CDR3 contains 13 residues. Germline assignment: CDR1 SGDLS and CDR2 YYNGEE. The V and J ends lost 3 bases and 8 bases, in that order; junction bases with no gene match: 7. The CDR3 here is CASSAFGTAEAFF. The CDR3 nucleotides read TGTGCCAGCAGCGCCTTTGGGACAGCAGAAGCTTTCTTT.

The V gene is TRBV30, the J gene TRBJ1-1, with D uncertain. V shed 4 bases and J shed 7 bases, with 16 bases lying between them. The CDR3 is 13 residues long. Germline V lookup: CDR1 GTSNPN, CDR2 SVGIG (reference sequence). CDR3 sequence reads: CAWMREGEGEAFF. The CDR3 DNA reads TGTGCCTGGATGAGGGAGGGCGAGGGTGAAGCTTTCTTT.